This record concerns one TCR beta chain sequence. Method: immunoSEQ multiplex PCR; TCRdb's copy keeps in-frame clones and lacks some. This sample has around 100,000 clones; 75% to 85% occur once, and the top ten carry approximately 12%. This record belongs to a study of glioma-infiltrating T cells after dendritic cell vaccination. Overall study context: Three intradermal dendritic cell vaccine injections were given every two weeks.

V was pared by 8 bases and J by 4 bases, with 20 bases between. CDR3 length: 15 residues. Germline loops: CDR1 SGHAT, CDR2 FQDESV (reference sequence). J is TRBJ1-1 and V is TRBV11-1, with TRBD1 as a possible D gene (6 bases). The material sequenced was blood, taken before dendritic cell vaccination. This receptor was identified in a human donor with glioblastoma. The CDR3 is CASGSGGAPVTEAFF. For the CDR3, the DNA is TGTGCCAGCGGCTCTGGGGGGGCGCCGGTCACTGAAGCTTTCTTT.